These 21 T cell receptor beta chains were all obtained from the same sample, sequenced in a study of shared clonotypes between healthy human individuals. Naivety among CD8 cells was defined by CD45RO negativity and positive CCR7 selection, thereby excluding terminally differentiated effector memory CD45RA+ cells. The method was immunoSEQ multiplex PCR; TCRdb's version includes in-frame clones alone and lacks a portion of them. This table holds about 680,000 clones, around 92% found once. What was sequenced was naive CD8+ T cells sorted from blood. The source is a man in his thirties or forties in good health.

This chain connects TRBV7-8 to TRBJ2-1, with 14 bases aligning to TRBD2. The CDR3 is 15 amino acids. Germline V gives CDR1 SGHVS, CDR2 FQNEAQ. V was clipped by 5 bases and J by 9 bases; unmatched bases: 6. The CDR3 nucleotides are TGTGCCAGCAGCCCCGGGACTAGCGGGAGATTTGAGCAGTTCTTC. Translating it yields CASSPGTSGRFEQFF.

The V and J genes are TRBV27 and TRBJ2-6; D is ambiguous. Per the germline V gene, CDR1 is MNHEY and CDR2 is SMNVEV (reference sequence). V was trimmed by 5 bases and J by 2 bases, leaving 22 bases between them. This CDR3 region has 19 residues. The CDR3 reads CASSIQPTEDPPGANVLTF. The CDR3 DNA is TGTGCCAGCAGTATTCAACCTACAGAGGACCCTCCTGGGGCCAACGTCCTGACTTTC.

The V and J genes are TRBV2 and TRBJ2-5; D uncertain. The CDR3 has 15 residues. Between the trimmed V and J ends, which lost 2 bases and 5 bases, there was a span of 15 bases. Per the germline V gene, CDR1 is SNHLY and CDR2 is FYNNEI. The CDR3 spells CASSELGLLVETQYF. CDR3 in DNA: TGTGCCAGCAGTGAACTTGGCCTCTTGGTTGAGACCCAGTACTTC.

This rearrangement joins TRBV19 to TRBJ2-1, with D perhaps matching TRBD2 (6 bases). V was trimmed by 1 base and J by 1 base, leaving 8 bases between them. The CDR3 is 15 amino acids. Germline loops: CDR1 LNHDA, CDR2 SQIVND (reference sequence). In nucleotides, the CDR3 is TGTGCCAGTAGTATAGTGGAGGGGTCCTACAATGAGCAGTTCTTC. Amino acid sequence: CASSIVEGSYNEQFF.

This rearrangement joins TRBV4-3 to TRBJ2-7; 8 positions match TRBD1. Per germline, CDR1 LGHNA and CDR2 YSLEER. This CDR3 is built from 13 residues. Trimming removed 6 bases from V and 5 bases from J; junction bases left unmatched: 6. CDR3 residues: CASSFDRGNEQYF. Here the CDR3 DNA reads TGCGCCAGCAGTTTTGACAGGGGCAACGAGCAGTACTTC.

A few counts support this clone. This rearrangement joins TRBV9 to TRBJ2-2; D not certain. The CDR3 is made up of 11 amino acids. Trimming removed 3 bases from V and 7 bases from J, with 4 bases in between. Germline loops: CDR1 SGDLS, CDR2 YYNGEE. The CDR3 is CASSEGGELFF. The CDR3 coding sequence is TGTGCCAGCAGCGAGGGCGGGGAGCTGTTTTTT.

This chain joins TRBV6-1 and TRBJ2-7; D is unclear. Between the trimmed V and J ends, which lost 2 bases and 4 bases, there was a span of 15 bases. From germline, CDR1 is MNHNS and CDR2 SASEGT. CDR3 length equals 15 residues. The CDR3 bases are TGTGCCAGCAGTGAATTAAAAGTAAGTCGATACGAGCAGTACTTC. Translated, it gives CASSELKVSRYEQYF.

V is TRBV5-1 and J is TRBJ2-7, with 9 bases identical to TRBD2. CDR1 is SGHRS and CDR2 is YFSETQ in the germline V gene. Trimming cost V 0 bases and J 3 bases; bases outside gene matches: 7. This CDR3 has 16 residues. Written as DNA, the CDR3 is TGCGCCAGCAGCTTGGGAGCGGGACTAGCCATCTACGAGCAGTACTTC. Translation gives CASSLGAGLAIYEQYF.

V is TRBV11-2 and J is TRBJ2-5; no definite D call. The CDR3 has 11 residues. V lost 7 bases, J lost 7 bases, and 10 bases lay in between. CDR1 and CDR2 from the germline V gene are SGHAT and FQNNGV. The chain's CDR3 is CASTQLGTQYF. CDR3 bases: TGTGCCAGCACTCAGCTTGGGACCCAGTACTTC.

The chain recombines TRBV29-1 with TRBJ2-1; D perhaps matches TRBD2 (5 bases). Trimming cost V 5 bases and J 0 bases, with 17 bases left between them. The germline V gene has CDR1 SQVTM and CDR2 ANQGSEA. This CDR3 contains 16 residues. In DNA, the CDR3 is TGCAGCGTTCTTGTTCCGAGCGGAAGCTCCTACAATGAGCAGTTCTTC. Protein product: CSVLVPSGSSYNEQFF.

A word on this clone: A read error may produce the germline difference seen at one junction end. CDR3 sequence (DNA): TGTGCCAGCAGCTTGGCCCAGGGGATGAAGACTGAAGCTTTCTTT. Its translation: CASSLAQGMKTEAFF. The gene calls are TRBV7-9 and TRBJ1-1; tentative D call: TRBD1 (6 bases). CDR3 size: 15 residues. The germline V gene encodes CDR1 SEHNR and CDR2 FQNEAQ (reference sequence).

The table lists this clone with a count of one. V is TRBV5-1 and J is TRBJ2-2; no reliable D call. Trimming took off 4 bases at V and 8 bases at J, with 15 bases between the two ends. CDR1 is SGHRS, CDR2 YFSETQ, per germline. The CDR3 spans 14 residues. DNA of the CDR3: TGCGCCAGCAGCCTAAGACGTAGGGAAGGGGAGCTGTTTTTT. As protein: CASSLRRREGELFF. The full variable domain, its missing parts supplied by reference TRBV5-1 and TRBJ2-2, is KAGVTQTPRYLIKTRGQQVTLSCSPISGHRSVSWYQQTPGQGLQFLFEYFSETQRNKGNFPGRFSGRQFSNSRSEMNVSTLELGDSALYLCASSLRRREGELFFGEGSRLTVL.

The rearrangement links TRBV15 to TRBJ2-1, with D possibly matching TRBD1 (5 bases). V lost 1 base, J lost 1 base, and 23 bases lay in between. The CDR3 extends over 20 amino acids. The germline V gene has CDR1 LNHNV and CDR2 YYDKDF (reference sequence). DNA for the CDR3: TGTGCCACCAGCAGAGTGGGGCAGGGTATGTTGGTGAGTTCCTACAATGAGCAGTTCTTC. Residues: CATSRVGQGMLVSSYNEQFF. Drawing the rest from reference TRBV15 and TRBJ2-1, the complete variable domain is DAMVIQNPRYQVTQFGKPVTLSCSQTLNHNVMYWYQQKSSQAPKLLFHYYDKDFNNEADTPDNFQSRRPNTSFCFLDIRSPGLGDTAMYLCATSRVGQGMLVSSYNEQFFGPGTRLTVL.

The chain has TRBV6-1 and TRBJ2-1, with D possibly TRBD1 on 6 matching bases. The CDR3 contains 14 residues. The germline CDR1 and CDR2 sequences are MNHNS and SASEGT. The germline V and J ends were trimmed by 3 bases and 7 bases, with 13 bases remaining between them. The CDR3 loop is CASSENQGLNEQFF. CDR3 DNA sequence: TGTGCCAGCAGTGAGAACCAGGGGCTTAATGAGCAGTTCTTC.

The chain joins TRBV27 to TRBJ2-1, with D hard to call. The CDR3 is 13 amino acids. Trimming shortened V by 5 bases and J by 4 bases, and 9 bases separated the two germline ends. Germline V gives CDR1 MNHEY, CDR2 SMNVEV (reference sequence). CDR3 nucleotides: TGTGCCAGCAGTCCTCCTCTTTACAATGAGCAGTTCTTC. Amino acids: CASSPPLYNEQFF.

The gene calls are TRBV10-2 and TRBJ2-7, with D maybe TRBD2 (6 bases). Germline V CDR1 and CDR2: WSHSY, SAAADI. The CDR3 contains 16 residues. Trimming cost V 2 bases and J 2 bases, with 16 bases left between them. CDR3 amino acids: CASSEGLEGSTYEQYF. Written as DNA, the CDR3 is TGCGCCAGCAGTGAGGGCTTGGAGGGTTCAACCTACGAGCAGTACTTC.

The V and J genes are TRBV7-9 and TRBJ2-5, with 7 bases fitting TRBD2. The germline V gene encodes CDR1 SEHNR and CDR2 FQNEAQ (reference sequence). The CDR3 has 15 amino acids. Losses at the gene ends were 2 bases for V and 2 bases for J; bases not matched to a gene: 5. CDR3 region: CASSLPRTSQETQYF. CDR3 nucleotide sequence: TGTGCCAGCAGCTTACCAAGGACTAGTCAAGAGACCCAGTACTTC. Full variable domain (remainder filled in from reference TRBV7-9 and TRBJ2-5): DTGVSQNPRHKITKRGQNVTFRCDPISEHNRLYWYRQTLGQGPEFLTYFQNEAQLEKSRLLSDRFSAERPKGSFSTLEIQRTEQGDSAMYLCASSLPRTSQETQYFGPGTRLLVL.

The V and J genes are TRBV4-3 and TRBJ1-5; weak D call: TRBD1 (5 bases). CDR1 and CDR2 (germline): LGHNA, YSLEER. The CDR3 totals 14 residues. The V and J ends lost 2 bases and 6 bases respectively, with 11 bases between them. The CDR3 bases are TGCGCCAGCAGCCAATCAGGGTTAGGTCAGCCCCAGCATTTT. Its translation is CASSQSGLGQPQHF.

The chain joins TRBV6-5 to TRBJ2-1; 8 bases align to TRBD2. The CDR3 contains 16 residues. The trim removed 0 bases at V and 7 bases at J, leaving 8 bases unmatched. CDR1 MNHEY and CDR2 SVGAGI come from the germline V gene. CDR3 nucleotides: TGTGCCAGCAGTTACTCGGGACTAGATTCTGGGAATGAGCAGTTCTTC. It codes for CASSYSGLDSGNEQFF.

With respect to this clone: This specimen includes other DNA sequences encoding the same CDR3. The chain joins TRBV27 to TRBJ2-7; D not resolved. The CDR3 runs to 10 residues. The V end lost 8 bases, the J end lost 2 bases, and 4 bases lay between the germline ends. The germline CDR1 and CDR2 sequences are MNHEY and SMNVEV (reference sequence). The CDR3 protein is CASGTYEQYF. CDR3 DNA sequence: TGTGCCAGCGGAACCTACGAGCAGTACTTC.

The chain combines TRBV15 with TRBJ2-6; 10 bases are shared with TRBD2. Germline assignment: CDR1 LNHNV and CDR2 YYDKDF (reference sequence). Trimming at V came to 0 bases and at J to 1 base, leaving 0 bases not matched to a gene. The CDR3 totals 17 residues. CDR3 residues: CATSRELAGSGANVLTF. For the CDR3, the DNA is TGTGCCACCAGCAGAGAACTAGCGGGATCTGGGGCCAACGTCCTGACTTTC.